This T cell receptor (beta chain) was recorded in a study of CD8 T cells in ankylosing spondylitis. CDR1 and CDR2 from the germline V gene are MNHEY and SMNVEV (reference sequence). The CDR3 spans 16 residues. Germline trimming cut 6 bases from V and 3 bases from J; bases unmatched to any gene: 11. Library preparation for TCR beta used quantitative 5'-RACE with molecular barcodes. From the 5' RACE reads, TCRdb called clonotypes with MiXCR, one entry per CDR3 protein. The sample records some 270,000 distinct CDR3 sequences, under 35% being singletons. This clonotype was seen only a few times. Its antigen remains unidentified. Study-wide results and caveats: Apparently characteristic of ankylosing spondylitis blood was a TCR beta motif (under ten highly homologous variants). Disease-linked clones reportedly concentrated significantly in matched ankylosing spondylitis synovial fluid. Some motif variants were previously reported in reactive arthritis synovial fluid and blood.

This clonotype was obtained from a male donor with ankylosing spondylitis or in good health (not recorded which). The V and J genes are TRBV27 and TRBJ2-3, with 8 bases matching TRBD1. Sequences were obtained from blood, either unsorted or a sorted T cell fraction (not recorded which). The DNA of the CDR3 is TGTGCCAGCAGCCCTGCGTGGACAGGGTGGACAGATACGCAGTATTTT. This codes for CASSPAWTGWTDTQYF.